This entry concerns a single TCR beta chain. V was cut by 0 bases and J by 10 bases, with 14 bases left in between. Germline V gene sequence: CDR1 SGHRS, CDR2 YFSETQ. There are 14 residues in the CDR3. The age range of participants was about 18 to 89 years, with residence in approximately 25 US areas. The study assigned cohorts using participant-reported clinical history. For recovered donors of Cohort 3, there were two negative PCRs, clearance, or symptom resolution. This record belongs to a study of blood T cell repertoires in COVID-19. Per the original methods: Amplifying reference gene primers gave estimates of nucleated cell counts. Clones were read by immunoSEQ multiplex PCR, and TCRdb kept only the in-frame ones, dropping some. D and trimming were read from the DNA, whereas the V and J calls and clone size are those reported in that table. The table includes 300,000 to 350,000 clones, nearly 90% detected once.

Sequences were obtained from PBMCs or T cells enriched from blood (not recorded which). The chain recombines TRBV5-1 with TRBJ2-1; TRBD1 is a possible D gene (5 bases). The TCR was taken from a woman in her 30s who had recovered from COVID-19. In nucleotides, the CDR3 is TGCGCCAGCAGCTTGGCCCTGCAGGGCACCGAGCAGTTCTTC. Its translation is CASSLALQGTEQFF.